This entry is about one TCR beta chain. The data belong to a study of blood T cell repertoires in COVID-19. Turning to the study itself: Collection of acute and convalescent COVID-19 samples took place in the United States, Italy and Spain.

In the source study's methods: By means of reference gene primer amplification, nucleated cell counts were estimated. TCRdb keeps only in-frame clones here, not all; method: immunoSEQ multiplex PCR. The V and J calls and clone size come from that table; D and trimming were worked out from the DNA. The profile shows about 190,000 clones, approximately 88% of them singletons. The sequenced sample was PBMCs or T cells enriched from blood (not recorded which). The receptor's source is a woman aged 25-40 years who had recovered from COVID-19.

CDR3 region: CASSFSRGPMYEQYF. In DNA form, the CDR3 reads TGCGCCAGCAGCTTTTCAAGGGGCCCCATGTACGAGCAGTACTTC. The V gene is TRBV5-1, the J gene TRBJ2-7, with D perhaps matching TRBD1 (5 bases). This CDR3 spans 15 amino acids. V lost 2 bases and J lost 4, with 16 bases in between. The germline V gene has CDR1 SGHRS and CDR2 YFSETQ.